Listed below are T cell receptor beta chains from one sample, sequenced in a study of T cell responses to AZD1222 COVID-19 vaccine. Produced via immunoSEQ multiplex PCR; TCRdb's table is partial and in-frame only. This table holds some 150,000 clones, about 95% found once. The sample consisted of peripheral blood, taken on day 0 of AZD1222 vaccination. All receptors derive from an adult in good health. CDR3s leave out the opening cysteine and the closing phenylalanine or tryptophan. Each record gives: clone size, J gene, V gene, CDR3 protein. Where a row states a size, it is once, few, many or the class of an expanded clone; other rows omit it.

size: -
J: TRBJ2-2
V: TRBV19
CDR3: ASSIGGRTYTGELF

size: -
J: TRBJ2-1
V: TRBV19
CDR3: ASSIFAGLGSHNEQF

size: -
J: TRBJ1-1
V: TRBV3-1/TRBV3-2
CDR3: ASSQGTRAAF

size: -
J: TRBJ2-4
V: TRBV29-1
CDR3: SALRGTKNIQY

size: once
J: TRBJ2-2
V: TRBV5-1
CDR3: ASSLGQTLGELF

size: -
J: TRBJ1-2
V: TRBV10-3
CDR3: AISGWSGGYT

size: -
J: TRBJ2-3
V: TRBV18
CDR3: ASSPLAGVLVTDTQY

size: -
J: TRBJ1-4
V: TRBV15
CDR3: ATSGVFGTVSEKLF

size: -
J: TRBJ2-1
V: TRBV29-1
CDR3: SVTPSGVEQF

size: -
J: TRBJ1-5
V: TRBV21-1
CDR3: ASSKGLFGTGDHSNQPQH

size: -
J: TRBJ1-1
V: TRBV6-2/TRBV6-3
CDR3: ASSYPGQGGKAF

size: -
J: TRBJ2-1
V: TRBV19
CDR3: ASSIGATGGEQF

size: -
J: TRBJ2-2
V: TRBV5-5
CDR3: ASSLQGGNTGELF

size: -
J: TRBJ1-2
V: TRBV5-1
CDR3: ASALDVGANYGYT

size: few
J: TRBJ2-1
V: TRBV6-4
CDR3: ASSPREGNEQF

size: -
J: TRBJ1-1
V: TRBV3-1/TRBV3-2
CDR3: ASTIPTGEAF

size: -
J: TRBJ1-1
V: TRBV27
CDR3: ASSFRLVADTEAF

size: -
J: TRBJ2-3
V: TRBV4-1
CDR3: ASGRILAGGTDTQY

size: -
J: TRBJ2-2
V: TRBV7-7
CDR3: ASSAYAGDRGIPTGELF

size: -
J: TRBJ2-2
V: TRBV9
CDR3: ASSPGQNTGELF

size: -
J: TRBJ2-3
V: TRBV5-4
CDR3: ASTRGRRGTDTQY

size: -
J: TRBJ2-2
V: TRBV30
CDR3: AWNKNRGGELF

size: -
J: TRBJ2-1
V: TRBV29-1
CDR3: SAGTSGDYNEQF

size: -
J: TRBJ1-3
V: TRBV19
CDR3: ASSALGSGNTIY

size: -
J: TRBJ1-1
V: TRBV5-1
CDR3: ASTLLPDLNTEAF

size: -
J: TRBJ1-5
V: TRBV24-1
CDR3: ATQDRFEH

size: -
J: TRBJ1-2
V: TRBV7-2
CDR3: ASSFGGRLYGYT

size: once
J: TRBJ2-5
V: TRBV6-5
CDR3: ASSYSSGDETQY

size: once
J: TRBJ1-5
V: TRBV6-6
CDR3: ASSSYNQPQH

size: -
J: TRBJ2-3
V: TRBV30
CDR3: AGDRGTDTQY

size: once
J: TRBJ1-6
V: TRBV7-9
CDR3: ASSTGTGYNSPLH

size: -
J: TRBJ2-2
V: TRBV4-1
CDR3: ASSQVGTSGGLTNTGELF

size: once
J: TRBJ1-5
V: TRBV6-2/TRBV6-3
CDR3: ASSYSIFRDRGILGNQPQH

size: -
J: TRBJ2-1
V: TRBV6-4
CDR3: ASSDQDEQF

size: -
J: TRBJ2-5
V: TRBV19
CDR3: ASSVTGSRETQY

size: -
J: TRBJ2-4
V: TRBV13
CDR3: ASSLTRQGIAKNIQY

size: -
J: TRBJ1-2
V: TRBV6-1
CDR3: ASSDWTGGYGYT